This TCR beta chain was found in a study of T cells in Graves' hyperthyroidism and ophthalmopathy. Individuals with ophthalmopathy presented a Clinical Activity Score of at least 3, a NOSPECS grade of at least 4 and a duration under 3 months. The investigators amplified TCR beta CDR3 regions from RNA transcripts. HTBI primers were the set used in a first-round RT-PCR of the TCR CDR3. TCRdb reprocessed the multiplex PCR reads via MiXCR and lists one record per CDR3 protein. Of 250,000 to 350,000 distinct CDR3 sequences in the sample, around 20% were seen once. V lost 10 bases and J lost 0; bases outside the gene matches: 6. The V gene's germline CDR1 is MNHEY and CDR2 SVGEGT. The CDR3 spans 16 residues.

Sequencing was performed on blood. This rearrangement joins TRBV6-2 or TRBV6-3 to TRBJ2-1; 13 positions agree with TRBD2. This clonotype was obtained from a man aged 30 to 39 with Graves' ophthalmopathy. CDR3 nucleotide sequence: TGTGCCACCCGGACTAGCGGGAGACTCTCCTACAATGAGCAGTTCTTC. This translates into CATRTSGRLSYNEQFF.